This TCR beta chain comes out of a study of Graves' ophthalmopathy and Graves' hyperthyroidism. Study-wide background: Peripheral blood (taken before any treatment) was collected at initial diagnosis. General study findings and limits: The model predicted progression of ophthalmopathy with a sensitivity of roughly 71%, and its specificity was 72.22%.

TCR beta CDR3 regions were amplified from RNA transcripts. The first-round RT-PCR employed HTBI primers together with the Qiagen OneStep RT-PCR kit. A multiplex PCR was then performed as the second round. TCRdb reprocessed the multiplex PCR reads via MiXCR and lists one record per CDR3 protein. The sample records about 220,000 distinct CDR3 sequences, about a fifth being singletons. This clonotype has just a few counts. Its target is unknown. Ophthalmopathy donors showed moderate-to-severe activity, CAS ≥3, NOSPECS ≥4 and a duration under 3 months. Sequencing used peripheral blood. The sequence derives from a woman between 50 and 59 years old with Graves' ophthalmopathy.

The CDR3 spells CAWSLPPPGTQDRTDTQYF. CDR3 coding DNA: TGTGCCTGGAGTCTCCCTCCCCCCGGGACGCAGGACCGCACAGATACGCAGTATTTT. J is TRBJ2-3 and V is TRBV30, with D perhaps being TRBD1 or TRBD2 (5 bases each). The germline V and J ends were trimmed by 2 bases and 1 base, with 25 bases remaining between them. This CDR3 spans 19 amino acids. Germline V gene sequence: CDR1 GTSNPN, CDR2 SVGIG (reference sequence).